This TCR beta chain is drawn from a study of blood T cell repertoires in COVID-19. A remark on this clone: At one boundary the junction diverges from the germline segment, which might be a read error.

Some clones are missing from TCRdb's copy, which holds only in-frame ones; the method was immunoSEQ multiplex PCR. The sample comprises under 50,000 clones, around nine tenths of which are singletons, and 1% to 1.5% rests with the top ten. There are 16 residues in the CDR3. Per the germline V gene, CDR1 is MNHEY and CDR2 is SVGEGT. The specimen sequenced was peripheral blood. The TCR sequence derives from a woman in her thirties or forties with acute or convalescent COVID-19. The V and J genes are TRBV6-2 or TRBV6-3 and TRBJ1-1; D might be TRBD1 (6 bases). The CDR3 loop reads CASTYGLGQQNTEAFF. The DNA for the CDR3 is TGTGCCAGCACTTACGGGCTTGGACAGCAAAACACTGAAGCTTTCTTT.